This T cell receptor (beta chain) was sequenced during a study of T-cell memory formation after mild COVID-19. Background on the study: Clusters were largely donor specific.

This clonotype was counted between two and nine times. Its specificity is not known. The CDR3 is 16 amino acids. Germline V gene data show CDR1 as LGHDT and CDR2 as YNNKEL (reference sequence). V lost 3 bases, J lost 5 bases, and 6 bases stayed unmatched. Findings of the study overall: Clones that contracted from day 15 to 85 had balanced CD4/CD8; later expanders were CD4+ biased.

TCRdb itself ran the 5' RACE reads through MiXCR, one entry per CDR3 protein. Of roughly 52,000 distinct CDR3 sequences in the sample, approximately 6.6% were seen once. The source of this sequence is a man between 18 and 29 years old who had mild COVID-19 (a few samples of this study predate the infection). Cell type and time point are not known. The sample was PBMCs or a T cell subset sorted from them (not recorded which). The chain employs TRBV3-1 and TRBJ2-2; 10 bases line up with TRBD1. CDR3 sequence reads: CASSHDRGLRTGELFF. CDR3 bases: TGTGCCAGCAGCCACGACAGGGGGCTAAGGACCGGGGAGCTGTTTTTT.